This entry concerns a single T cell receptor (beta chain). Using immunoSEQ multiplex PCR, the repertoire was profiled, and TCRdb retains in-frame clones only, with some absent. The table lists some 12,000 clones, about 79% of them singletons. Treatment denoted: randomized to nivolumab then ipilimumab (arm A) or the reverse (arm B). DNA-damaging chemotherapy had not been given to any patient beforehand. Live CD3+CD8+ CD19− CD56− cells were sorted from PBMCs. This entry comes from a study of sequential checkpoint blockade in melanoma. Study-level information: Patients were randomized 1:1 to nivolumab-then-ipilimumab or ipilimumab-then-nivolumab first-line.

The germline V and J ends were trimmed by 1 base and 5 bases, with 11 bases remaining between them. The germline V gene has CDR1 SEHNR and CDR2 FQNEAQ (reference sequence). The CDR3 consists of 14 residues. The chain links TRBV7-9 to TRBJ1-1; no reliable D call. The source is a human donor with melanoma. The sample was CD8+ T cells sorted from blood (inferred from file names), taken from a patient given nivolumab and ipilimumab in sequence. The CDR3 protein is CASSLDSIVTEAFF. CDR3 bases: TGTGCCAGCAGCTTAGATTCGATAGTAACTGAAGCTTTCTTT.